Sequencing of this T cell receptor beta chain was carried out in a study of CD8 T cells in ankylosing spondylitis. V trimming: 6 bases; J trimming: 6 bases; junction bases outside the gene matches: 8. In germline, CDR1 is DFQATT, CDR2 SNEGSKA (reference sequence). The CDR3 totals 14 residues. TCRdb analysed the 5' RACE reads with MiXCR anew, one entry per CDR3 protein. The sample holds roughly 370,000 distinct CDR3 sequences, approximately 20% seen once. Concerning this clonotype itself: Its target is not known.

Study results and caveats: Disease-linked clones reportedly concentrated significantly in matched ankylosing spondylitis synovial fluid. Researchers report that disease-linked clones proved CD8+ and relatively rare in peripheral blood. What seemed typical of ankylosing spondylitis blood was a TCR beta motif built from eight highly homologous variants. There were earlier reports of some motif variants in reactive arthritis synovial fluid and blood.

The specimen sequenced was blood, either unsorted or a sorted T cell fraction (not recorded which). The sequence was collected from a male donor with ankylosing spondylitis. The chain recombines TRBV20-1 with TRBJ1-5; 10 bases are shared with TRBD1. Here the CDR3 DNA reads TGCAGTGCCGGGGGACAGGGGTTATCTCAGCCCCAGCATTTT. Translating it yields CSAGGQGLSQPQHF.